This T cell receptor (beta chain) is drawn from a study of beta chain features in type 1 diabetes. Study context: No patient-donor differences in age, gender, total cells or subset yield.

Findings of the study overall: Type 1 diabetes patients showed a moderate but significant shortening of TCRB CDR3s in all four CD4+ subsets. Patients with type 1 diabetes carried fewer insertions and had more deletions at their VDJ junctions.

Purity of each sorted population was above 98%. All of the isolated RNA was reverse transcribed, so expressed TCRB transcripts were sequenced. Sequencing used immunoSEQ multiplex PCR; TCRdb keeps in-frame clones, though not all of them. The sample comprises roughly 280,000 clones, 20% to 25% of which are singletons, and over 0.01% rests with the top ten. Germline lookup yields CDR1 MNHEY and CDR2 SVGAGI. Trimming pared 5 bases from V and 2 bases from J, leaving 10 bases between. This CDR3 spans 14 amino acids. Only a few counts were recorded for this clone. No antigen is known for it. Sequencing was carried out using naive CD4+ T cells from blood. This TCR derives from a woman in her 30s with type 1 diabetes. This chain connects TRBV6-5 to TRBJ2-1; D is uncertain. CDR3 protein: CASSRQDTYNEQFF. The CDR3 DNA follows: TGTGCCAGCAGTCGACAAGATACCTACAATGAGCAGTTCTTC.